This T cell receptor (beta chain) was captured by sequencing in a study of blood T cell repertoires in COVID-19. Looking at the study overall: Acute-phase and convalescent COVID-19 samples originated in the United States, Italy and Spain. Nucleic acid was either cDNA or gDNA, and it came from T cells, B-cell-depleted T cells, or PBMCs.

A word on this clone: At the DNA level, this CDR3 is encoded by other sequences in the same sample as well.

V lost 0 bases to trimming and J lost 8 bases, with 10 bases between them. The CDR3 sequence is 13 residues long. The V gene's germline CDR1 is MNHEY and CDR2 SVGAGI. Under the authors' procedure: The assay estimated nucleated cells by amplifying reference gene primers. Assay used: immunoSEQ multiplex PCR; TCRdb lists only in-frame clones, some missing. V, J and clone size were drawn from that table, and D and trimming were deduced from the DNA. The data show 130,000 to 150,000 clones, about 80% seen once. This chain uses TRBV6-5 with TRBJ1-2, with D uncertain. The sequence was obtained from an elderly woman with acute or convalescent COVID-19. The sequenced sample was peripheral blood. CDR3 loop: CASSYSRGGGYTF. The CDR3 coding sequence is TGTGCCAGCAGTTACTCTCGGGGTGGGGGCTACACCTTC.